This TCR beta chain was documented in a study of blood T cells in healthy people across ages. Findings of the study overall: Per million T cells, TCR beta diversity dropped about linearly as age rose.

The second PCR ran about 6 to 12 cycles with a sample-barcoded 5' primer and J-beta primers. TCRdb re-called the 5' RACE reads with MiXCR, one entry per CDR3 protein. The table shows around 1.1 million distinct CDR3 sequences, with about two fifths occurring only once. This clonotype came up a few times. Its antigen remains unidentified. The CDR3 length is 15 residues. The germline gives CDR1 SGHTA, CDR2 FQGNSA. Trimming cost V 3 bases and J 7 bases, with 16 bases left between them. This chain connects TRBV7-2 to TRBJ2-4; perhaps TRBD1 as D (5 bases). This receptor was obtained from a man aged 18 to 29 in good health. Sequencing was performed on blood. The CDR3 DNA follows: TGTGCCAGCAGCTTGGGCAGGGCGTCTTCGAACATTCAGTACTTC. It codes for CASSLGRASSNIQYF.